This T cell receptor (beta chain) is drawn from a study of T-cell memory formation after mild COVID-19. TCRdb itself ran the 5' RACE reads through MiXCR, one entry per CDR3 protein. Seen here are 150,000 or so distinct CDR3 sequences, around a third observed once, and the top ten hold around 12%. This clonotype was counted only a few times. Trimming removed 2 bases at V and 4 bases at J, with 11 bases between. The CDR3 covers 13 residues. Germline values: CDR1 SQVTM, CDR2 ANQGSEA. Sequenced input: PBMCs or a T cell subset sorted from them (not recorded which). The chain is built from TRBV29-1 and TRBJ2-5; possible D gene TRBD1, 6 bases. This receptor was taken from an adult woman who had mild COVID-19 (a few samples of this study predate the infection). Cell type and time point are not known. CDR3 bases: TGCAGCGTTGAATTGTTACAGGGAGAGACCCAGTACTTC. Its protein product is CSVELLQGETQYF.